The entry below gives a single TCR beta chain sequence along with its context. The data originate from a study of cytomegalovirus exposure and HLA in healthy donors. The CDR3 is 13 residues long. Per the germline V gene, CDR1 is SGHRS and CDR2 is YFSETQ. V dropped 4 bases and J dropped 5 bases, with 12 bases sitting between them. Sequenced by immunoSEQ multiplex PCR; TCRdb stores in-frame clones only, minus some. The data show some 200,000 clones, with about 89% seen just once and more than 5.5% held by the top ten. Sequencing was performed on PBMCs. The clonotype originates from a man aged 25 to 45 in good health and CMV-seropositive. V gene TRBV5-1 combines with J gene TRBJ2-5; weak D call: TRBD2 (5 bases). The CDR3 spells CASSVPRGETQYF. DNA of the CDR3: TGCGCCAGCAGCGTCCCCCGAGGGGAGACCCAGTACTTC.